A selection of T cell receptor beta chains follows, all from one sample in a study of cytomegalovirus exposure and HLA in healthy donors. Assay used: immunoSEQ multiplex PCR; TCRdb lists only in-frame clones, some missing. Of some 84,000 clones in the sample, around 90% were seen once. The material sequenced was PBMCs. Receptor source: a man under 40 in good health and CMV-seronegative. Both conserved end residues are part of each CDR3. Fields, in order: D gene, V gene, J gene, clone size, CDR3 DNA, CDR3 protein. D genes are given only for firm matches. The size of a clone is reported for some rows only, either as once, few or many, or as a class for expanded clones.

>TRBD1|TRBV13|TRBJ2-7|-
TGTGCCAGCAGCACCGGACAGGGATTCTACGAGCAGTACTTC
CASSTGQGFYEQYF
>-|TRBV12-2|TRBJ2-7|-
TGTGCAAGTCGCTTGTATAGCGGGAGAGTCCGCCACTACGAGCAGTACTTC
CASRLYSGRVRHYEQYF
>-|TRBV7-9|TRBJ1-5|-
TGTGCCAGCAGCTCCGAGGGAAATCAGCCCCAGCATTTT
CASSSEGNQPQHF
>-|TRBV28|TRBJ1-5|-
TGTGCCAGCAGTTTAGCAGGTCAGCCCCAGCATTTT
CASSLAGQPQHF
>-|TRBV15|TRBJ2-1|few
TGTGCCACTCGAAGGGGGATATCCTACAATGAGCAGTTCTTC
CATRRGISYNEQFF
>-|TRBV2|TRBJ2-3|-
TGTGCCAGCCGCGGACAGACTAACACAGATACGCAGTATTTT
CASRGQTNTDTQYF
>TRBD1|TRBV9|TRBJ1-4|-
TGTGCCAGCAGCGGAACAGGGGCTCCTAATGAAAAACTGTTTTTT
CASSGTGAPNEKLFF
>TRBD1|TRBV27|TRBJ1-5|-
TGTGCCAGCAGTTTGGGCAGGGGGCATCAACAGCCCCAGCATTTT
CASSLGRGHQQPQHF
>TRBD2|TRBV27|TRBJ2-1|once
TGTGCCAGCAGTTTTTTGACGGGGGGGTACAATGAGCAGTTCTTC
CASSFLTGGYNEQFF
>TRBD2|TRBV4-1|TRBJ2-3|-
TGCGCCAGCAGCCGCGGACTAGCGGGAGGGCCTCTGGATACGCAGTATTTT
CASSRGLAGGPLDTQYF
>-|TRBV15|TRBJ2-7|-
TGTGCCACCAGCAGAGACCCATACGAGCAGTACTTC
CATSRDPYEQYF
>-|TRBV2|TRBJ2-2|-
TGTGCCAGCAGGCCCCAGGTCTACGGGGAGCTGTTTTTT
CASRPQVYGELFF
>-|TRBV2|TRBJ2-1|-
TGTGCCAGCAGTGTCCGACAGGACAATGAGCAGTTCTTC
CASSVRQDNEQFF
>TRBD2|TRBV28|TRBJ2-5|-
TGTGCCAGCAGTTTGGTGGGAGCGGGGGTCCAAGAGACCCAGTACTTC
CASSLVGAGVQETQYF